The 21 T cell receptor beta chains given below trace back to one sample, sequenced in a study of PD-L1 blockade in urothelial cancer. The repertoire was sequenced with immunoSEQ multiplex PCR; TCRdb's copy has only in-frame clones and lacks some. This sample carries 50,000 or so clones, more than 75% of them seen once, and the ten largest clones take over 9.5%. Time point defined: peripheral blood 6 weeks after treatment start. Sample: PBMCs, taken around atezolizumab (anti-PD-L1) treatment. These receptors were taken from a man aged 55 to 70 with urothelial cancer.

This clone has just a few counts. This chain uses TRBV7-2 with TRBJ1-4; the match to TRBD1 covers 10 bases. The CDR3 contains 19 residues. The germline CDR1 and CDR2 sequences are SGHTA and FQGNSA. With V trimmed by 2 bases and J by 0 bases, 9 bases remained unmatched. The CDR3 DNA sequence: TGTGCCAGCAGCTTATATGCGACAGGGGGCCCCTCAACTAATGAAAAACTGTTTTTT. This codes for CASSLYATGGPSTNEKLFF.

The rearrangement joins TRBV18 to TRBJ2-5, with TRBD1 matching over 10 bases. This CDR3 is built from 14 residues. CDR1 is KGHSH and CDR2 is LQKENI in the germline V gene. V was pared by 6 bases and J by 1 base, with 2 bases of the junction left unmatched. The CDR3 loop reads CASSRDRGQETQYF. Here the CDR3 DNA reads TGTGCCAGCTCGCGGGACAGGGGCCAAGAGACCCAGTACTTC.

The chain joins TRBV30 to TRBJ2-5; D is perhaps TRBD1 (5 bases). This CDR3 is built from 12 residues. In germline, CDR1 is GTSNPN, CDR2 SVGIG (reference sequence). V shed 2 bases and J shed 4 bases, with 8 bases lying between them. CDR3 coding DNA: TGTGCCTGGAGTATCGACAGAGAGACCCAGTACTTC. Protein: CAWSIDRETQYF.

V gene TRBV7-9 combines with J gene TRBJ1-6; possible D gene TRBD1, 5 bases. The CDR3 has 16 amino acids. Looked up from germline, CDR1 is SEHNR and CDR2 is FQNEAQ (reference sequence). The V end was cut by 5 bases, the J end by 5 bases, with 16 bases between. The chain's CDR3 is CASSLDSSLNNSPLHF. CDR3 nucleotides: TGTGCCAGCAGCCTAGACAGCTCACTTAATAATTCACCCCTCCACTTT.

The V call is TRBV10-1, the J call TRBJ1-2, with 9 bases identical to TRBD1. V was clipped by 8 bases and J by 1 base; unmatched bases: 11. Germline CDR1 is WNHNN and CDR2 is SYGVQD (reference sequence). The CDR3 has 16 amino acids. CDR3: CASYGPLDRGNYGYTF. The CDR3 region has the DNA TGCGCCAGCTACGGTCCCTTGGACAGGGGTAACTATGGCTACACCTTC.

The chain uses TRBV4-1 and TRBJ2-5; 7 positions match TRBD2. This CDR3 spans 13 amino acids. Germline V gene data show CDR1 as MGHRA and CDR2 as YSYEKL. V shed 4 bases, J shed 5 bases, and the junction held 4 bases outside the gene matches. CDR3: CASSPWRGETQYF. Written as DNA, the CDR3 is TGCGCCAGCAGCCCCTGGCGGGGGGAGACCCAGTACTTC.

The chain has TRBV4-3 and TRBJ1-5, with unresolved D. The CDR3 is 18 residues long. CDR1 and CDR2 from the germline V gene are LGHNA and YSLEER. V lost 0 bases, J lost 4 bases, and 19 bases lay in between. The CDR3 coding sequence is TGCGCCAGCAGCCAAGAATTTCGGACTCAAGGCTCGAATCAGCCCCAGCATTTT. This sequence encodes CASSQEFRTQGSNQPQHF.

The V and J genes are TRBV2 and TRBJ1-6; no firm D call. Germline V gene sequence: CDR1 SNHLY, CDR2 FYNNEI. Trimming pared 6 bases from V and 7 bases from J, leaving 10 bases between. CDR3 length equals 13 residues. This chain's CDR3 is CASRRGENSPLHF. The CDR3, as DNA: TGTGCCAGCAGGCGGGGAGAGAATTCACCCCTCCACTTT.

This clone was seen a single time. This chain uses TRBV4-3 with TRBJ2-7; perhaps TRBD1 as D (6 bases). V lost 0 bases to trimming and J lost 3 bases, with 15 bases between them. Germline V gives CDR1 LGHNA, CDR2 YSLEER. This CDR3 comprises 16 residues. The DNA of the CDR3 is TGCGCCAGCAGCCAAGACCCAACAGGGATGGTCTACGAGCAGTACTTC. Amino acids: CASSQDPTGMVYEQYF.

The chain employs TRBV6-5 and TRBJ2-7; D may be TRBD1 (6 bases). CDR1 and CDR2 (germline): MNHEY, SVGAGI. V lost 6 bases to trimming and J lost 2 bases, with 17 bases between them. The CDR3 has 15 amino acids. CDR3 nucleotide sequence: TGTGCCAGCAGAAAAAATACAGGGTCTACCTACGAGCAGTACTTC. As protein: CASRKNTGSTYEQYF.

The rearrangement uses TRBV7-8 and TRBJ2-7, with D perhaps matching TRBD1 (6 bases). Trimming removed 5 bases at V and 4 bases at J, with 18 bases between. There are 15 residues in the CDR3. Per germline, CDR1 SGHVS and CDR2 FQNEAQ. In DNA form, the CDR3 reads TGTGCCAGCAGCCCGTGGGCAGGGGAAATTTACGAGCAGTACTTC. Its protein is CASSPWAGEIYEQYF.

V is TRBV4-1 and J is TRBJ1-6; 7 bases agree with TRBD1. From germline, CDR1 is MGHRA and CDR2 YSYEKL. The CDR3 has 15 residues. V was clipped by 1 base and J by 7 bases; unmatched bases: 4. For the CDR3, the DNA is TGCGCCAGCAGCCAAGCAGGGGGGCAGAATTCACCCCTCCACTTT. This translates into CASSQAGGQNSPLHF.

This clone was seen a single time. V is TRBV5-4 and J is TRBJ2-5; 14 bases are a match to TRBD2. Germline V gene data show CDR1 as SGHNT and CDR2 as YYREEE (reference sequence). The CDR3 totals 16 residues. With 4 bases clipped from V and 9 bases from J, the junction kept 11 bases outside the gene matches. The DNA of the CDR3 is TGTGCCAGCAGCCAACGACTAGCGGGGGGGGAAGTTCCCCAGTACTTC. Amino acid sequence: CASSQRLAGGEVPQYF. Supplemented by reference TRBV5-4 and TRBJ2-5, the full variable domain reads ETGVTQSPTHLIKTRGQQVTLRCSSQSGHNTVSWYQQALGQGPQFIFQYYREEENGRGNFPPRFSGLQFPNYSSELNVNALELDDSALYLCASSQRLAGGEVPQYFGPGTRLLVL.

The J gene is TRBJ1-2, the V gene TRBV7-9, with D unclear. Germline V gene lookup returns CDR1 SEHNR and CDR2 FQNEAQ (reference sequence). Trimming shortened V by 1 base and J by 6 bases, and 9 bases separated the two germline ends. This CDR3 is 13 amino acids long. In DNA form, the CDR3 reads TGTGCCAGCAGCTTAGGTGGTCAGGATGGCTACACCTTC. It codes for CASSLGGQDGYTF.

The J gene is TRBJ2-7, the V gene TRBV2; weak D call: TRBD1 (6 bases). This CDR3 has 13 amino acids. The germline V gene encodes CDR1 SNHLY and CDR2 FYNNEI. Trimming shortened V by 5 bases and J by 3 bases, and 11 bases separated the two germline ends. This chain's CDR3 is CASSPDRFYEQYF. In DNA form, the CDR3 reads TGTGCCAGCAGTCCTGACAGGTTCTACGAGCAGTACTTC.

In its sample, this clone was seen a few times. The chain links TRBV23-1 to TRBJ1-6; no clear D gene. TRBV23-1 counts as an open reading frame of uncertain function. The CDR3 runs 14 residues. V was shortened by 4 bases and J by 8 bases, with 12 bases between the two germline ends. Here the CDR3 reads CASSLRIWDSPLHF. The CDR3 region has the DNA TGCGCCAGCAGTCTGCGGATCTGGGATTCACCCCTCCACTTT.

V gene TRBV19 combines with J gene TRBJ1-3; no definite D call. This CDR3 is built from 15 residues. Trimming cost V 3 bases and J 0 bases, with 9 bases left between them. Looked up from germline, CDR1 is LNHDA and CDR2 is SQIVND (reference sequence). The CDR3 bases are TGTGCCAGTAGTATCCAGGTTTCCTCTGGAAACACCATATATTTT. This sequence encodes CASSIQVSSGNTIYF.

The J gene is TRBJ1-1, the V gene TRBV5-1; TRBD1 matches at 7 bases. This CDR3 has 16 residues. V lost 4 bases and J lost 0; bases outside the gene matches: 9. Germline V lookup: CDR1 SGHRS, CDR2 YFSETQ. The CDR3 nucleotides are TGCGCCAGCAGCCCAGAAACAGACAGGGTGAACACTGAAGCTTTCTTT. It translates to CASSPETDRVNTEAFF.

CDR3 nucleotides: TGTGCCAGCAATCCCACCAGGGGCACCGGGGAGCTGTTTTTT. This gives the protein CASNPTRGTGELFF. J is TRBJ2-2 and V is TRBV6-1; a possible D gene is TRBD1 (6 bases). Germline lookup yields CDR1 MNHNS and CDR2 SASEGT. The germline V and J ends were trimmed by 7 bases and 4 bases, with 13 bases remaining between them. This CDR3 spans 14 amino acids.

The chain is built from TRBV28 and TRBJ2-3; 7 positions agree with TRBD2. CDR3 length: 14 amino acids. Germline CDR1 MDHEN, CDR2 SYDVKM. The V and J ends lost 3 bases and 0 bases, in that order; junction bases with no gene match: 0. The CDR3 sequence is CASSLGGSTDTQYF. The CDR3 DNA follows: TGTGCCAGCAGTTTGGGGGGGAGCACAGATACGCAGTATTTT. The full variable domain, completed using reference TRBV28 and TRBJ2-3, is DVKVTQSSRYLVKRTGEKVFLECVQDMDHENMFWYRQDPGLGLRLIYFSYDVKMKEKGDIPEGYSVSREKKERFSLILESASTNQTSMYLCASSLGGSTDTQYFGPGTRLTVL.

The V call is TRBV14, the J call TRBJ1-2; D unresolved. The CDR3 totals 13 residues. CDR1 is SGHDN and CDR2 is FVKESK in the germline V gene. V lost 0 bases and J 1 base, leaving 3 bases between the germline ends. CDR3 DNA sequence: TGTGCCAGCAGCCAAGACCGTAACTATGGCTACACCTTC. It codes for CASSQDRNYGYTF.